This T cell receptor (beta chain) emerged from a study of T cell changes during pregnancy in multiple sclerosis. CDR3 length: 15 amino acids. Germline V lookup: CDR1 MNHEY, CDR2 SVGAGI. V was clipped by 5 bases and J by 2 bases, with 16 bases between them. Using immunoSEQ multiplex PCR, the repertoire was profiled, and TCRdb retains in-frame clones only, with some absent. The sample holds 35,000 to 45,000 clones, roughly 90% seen once. This TCR derives from a female donor with multiple sclerosis, enrolled in a pregnancy study. The chain joins TRBV6-5 to TRBJ2-7, with D tentatively TRBD1 (6 bases). The sample in question was CD8+ T cells from peripheral blood mononuclear cells, obtained in the first trimester of pregnancy. As DNA, the CDR3 is TGTGCCAGCAGTATACAGGGTGATCTGGCCTACGAGCAGTACTTC. Residues: CASSIQGDLAYEQYF.